The 25 T cell receptor beta chains reported below all come from one sample, sequenced in a study of PD-1 blockade in classical Hodgkin lymphoma. The protocol was immunoSEQ multiplex PCR, while the TCRdb copy is restricted to in-frame clones and leaves out a portion. The sample holds around 25,000 clones, 70% to 85% seen once. Stated time point: cycle 4 day 1 (C4D1), after more than 5 weeks of nivolumab. Each patient relapsed following autologous stem cell transplantation, and prior brentuximab vedotin exposure differed. The sample in question was peripheral blood mononuclear cells (PBMCs), obtained before the fourth cycle of nivolumab. These receptors originate from a human donor with classical Hodgkin lymphoma.

This clone was recorded only once. The genes are TRBV18 and TRBJ2-7; D call uncertain. CDR3 length equals 13 residues. V lost 0 bases and J 7 bases, leaving 10 bases between the germline ends. The germline V gene encodes CDR1 KGHSH and CDR2 LQKENI. CDR3 bases: TGTGCCAGCTCACCACCGAACTTGGGGGAGCAGTACTTC. This gives the protein CASSPPNLGEQYF.

This rearrangement joins TRBV7-8 to TRBJ1-6; possible D gene TRBD1, 5 bases. This CDR3 spans 14 amino acids. V gave up 5 bases and J gave up 0 bases, with 5 bases separating them. Germline-derived CDR1 and CDR2 are SGHVS and FQNEAQ. CDR3 protein: CASSDSSYNSPLHF. The CDR3 DNA reads TGTGCCAGCAGCGACAGCTCCTATAATTCACCCCTCCACTTT.

This chain links TRBV11-2 with TRBJ1-2, with D unresolved. Trimming cost V 2 bases and J 3 bases, with 7 bases left between them. This CDR3 contains 13 residues. CDR1 and CDR2 (germline): SGHAT, FQNNGV. The CDR3 spells CASSLIMDYGYTF. The DNA of the CDR3 is TGTGCCAGCAGCTTAATTATGGACTATGGCTACACCTTC.

V and J are TRBV7-2 and TRBJ1-5; D is uncertain. The CDR3 sequence is 15 residues long. The V end was cut by 3 bases, the J end by 6 bases, with 15 bases between. In germline, CDR1 is SGHTA, CDR2 FQGNSA. This CDR3 is CASSFEKGATQPQHF. The CDR3 nucleotides read TGTGCCAGCAGCTTTGAGAAAGGAGCCACTCAGCCCCAGCATTTT.

The chain recombines TRBV5-1 with TRBJ2-5; 7 bases match TRBD1. The germline V gene encodes CDR1 SGHRS and CDR2 YFSETQ. This CDR3 has 13 residues. V shed 4 bases, J shed 5 bases, and the junction held 5 bases outside the gene matches. The CDR3 loop is CASSEGGGETQYF. The CDR3 bases are TGCGCCAGCAGCGAAGGGGGCGGCGAGACCCAGTACTTC.

V and J are TRBV9 and TRBJ2-5; D call uncertain. The CDR3 contains 15 residues. CDR1 is SGDLS and CDR2 is YYNGEE in the germline V gene. V lost 0 bases and J 0 bases, leaving 9 bases between the germline ends. CDR3 amino acids: CASSVGGNHQETQYF. CDR3 DNA: TGTGCCAGCAGCGTAGGAGGAAATCACCAAGAGACCCAGTACTTC.

The chain carries TRBV10-2 and TRBJ1-5, with D tentatively TRBD1 (5 bases). V lost 3 bases and J 5 bases, leaving 14 bases between the germline ends. The CDR3 is 15 amino acids. Germline assignment: CDR1 WSHSY and CDR2 SAAADI. CDR3 DNA: TGCGCCAGCAGTGAAGGGTCAGGGTTTGATCAGCCCCAGCATTTT. Translating gives CASSEGSGFDQPQHF.

A few counts support this clone. The V and J genes are TRBV9 and TRBJ1-6; D not resolved. CDR1 and CDR2 (germline): SGDLS, YYNGEE. The V and J ends lost 2 bases and 7 bases respectively, with 13 bases between them. The CDR3 is made up of 15 amino acids. The CDR3 DNA follows: TGTGCCAGCAGCGTTTTCTCAGGATCGAATTCACCCCTCCACTTT. Its translation is CASSVFSGSNSPLHF.

The V gene is TRBV5-8, the J gene TRBJ1-1; the D gene is possibly TRBD1 (5 bases). Trimming pared 0 bases from V and 5 bases from J, leaving 14 bases between. The CDR3 contains 15 residues. Germline loops: CDR1 SGHTS, CDR2 YDEGEE. In DNA form, the CDR3 reads TGTGCCAGCAGCTTGGTAATAGGGGACGATACTGAAGCTTTCTTT. It codes for CASSLVIGDDTEAFF.

The chain couples TRBV28 to TRBJ2-5; 8 positions agree with TRBD2. The germline V gene encodes CDR1 MDHEN and CDR2 SYDVKM. The CDR3 is made up of 15 amino acids. Trimming at V came to 2 bases and at J to 5 bases, leaving 7 bases not matched to a gene. In DNA form, the CDR3 reads TGTGCCAGCAGTTTACCCAGCGGGAGAGTTGAGACCCAGTACTTC. Its translation is CASSLPSGRVETQYF.

A single count supports this clone. This rearrangement joins TRBV5-8 to TRBJ1-5, with unresolved D. V gave up 0 bases and J gave up 1 base, with 11 bases separating them. Germline lookup yields CDR1 SGHTS and CDR2 YDEGEE. The CDR3 runs to 16 residues. CDR3 region: CASSLGTGYSNQPQHF. In DNA form, the CDR3 reads TGTGCCAGCAGCTTGGGGACCGGGTACAGCAATCAGCCCCAGCATTTT. The variable domain in full, with the rest retrieved from reference TRBV5-8 and TRBJ1-5, is EAGVTQSPTHLIKTRGQQATLRCSPISGHTSVYWYQQALGLGLQFLLWYDEGEERNRGNFPPRFSGRQFPNYSSELNVNALELEDSALYLCASSLGTGYSNQPQHFGDGTRLSIL.

The V gene is TRBV30, the J gene TRBJ2-4; no clear D. The germline V gene has CDR1 GTSNPN and CDR2 SVGIG (reference sequence). This CDR3 has 15 amino acids. CDR3 nucleotides: TGTTCTATCGGAAAGGGCGGCCTAGCCAAAAACATTCAGTACTTC. Encoded protein: CSIGKGGLAKNIQYF.

The chain employs TRBV28 and TRBJ2-1; D perhaps matches TRBD2 (5 bases). Between the trimmed V and J ends, which lost 3 bases and 3 bases, there was a span of 18 bases. The CDR3 contains 17 residues. The V gene's germline CDR1 is MDHEN and CDR2 SYDVKM. The chain's CDR3 is CASSFRGMATYYNEQFF. The CDR3 coding sequence is TGTGCCAGCAGTTTCCGGGGAATGGCTACTTACTACAATGAGCAGTTCTTC.

In its sample, this clone was seen a few times. The chain combines TRBV9 with TRBJ2-3; perhaps TRBD1 as D (5 bases). The CDR3 covers 19 residues. V shed 0 bases and J shed 2 bases, with 22 bases lying between them. The V gene's germline CDR1 is SGDLS and CDR2 YYNGEE. The CDR3 loop reads CASSVEGLQGRTSTDTQYF. For the CDR3, the DNA is TGTGCCAGCAGCGTAGAAGGCTTGCAGGGTCGGACCTCCACAGATACGCAGTATTTT.

The chain has TRBV18 and TRBJ2-5; the D is unclear. Trimming took 1 base from V and 1 from J, leaving 4 bases between them. Germline V gene sequence: CDR1 KGHSH, CDR2 LQKENI. The CDR3 has 13 residues. The CDR3 region is CASSPRFQETQYF. Written as DNA, the CDR3 is TGTGCCAGCTCACCACGATTCCAAGAGACCCAGTACTTC.

The V gene is TRBV5-1, the J gene TRBJ2-6, with D possibly TRBD2 on 5 matching bases. The CDR3 is made up of 15 amino acids. CDR1 and CDR2 (germline): SGHRS, YFSETQ. The V and J ends lost 4 bases and 0 bases respectively, with 8 bases between them. As DNA, the CDR3 is TGCGCCAGCAGCGTTGAGGGCTCTGGGGCCAACGTCCTGACTTTC. Translating it yields CASSVEGSGANVLTF.

V usage is TRBV12-5 and J usage is TRBJ2-1; tentatively, D is TRBD2 (5 bases). There are 14 residues in the CDR3. Deletions cut 1 base from V and 4 bases from J, with 8 bases between. CDR1 is LGHNT and CDR2 is FRNRAP in the germline V gene. CDR3 region: CASGLGGLYNEQFF. The CDR3 DNA follows: TGTGCTAGTGGTTTGGGCGGGCTATACAATGAGCAGTTCTTC.

This clone was seen a single time. The chain couples TRBV19 to TRBJ1-2; D not certain. The CDR3 length is 14 residues. Germline V gives CDR1 LNHDA, CDR2 SQIVND (reference sequence). The V end was cut by 5 bases, the J end by 2 bases, with 12 bases between. CDR3 bases: TGTGCCAGTAGTGACAAAATGGGGAACTATGGCTACACCTTC. Its translation is CASSDKMGNYGYTF.

The chain joins TRBV7-9 to TRBJ2-1, with 12 nucleotides matching TRBD2. The CDR3 has 17 residues. CDR1 is SEHNR and CDR2 is FQNEAQ in the germline V gene (reference sequence). The V and J ends lost 11 bases and 0 bases, in that order; junction bases with no gene match: 11. CDR3 in DNA: TGTGCCGTCCGGGGGACTAGCGGGCCGAGCTCCTACAATGAGCAGTTCTTC. Translated: CAVRGTSGPSSYNEQFF.

The chain links TRBV7-6 to TRBJ1-1, with D possibly matching TRBD1 (5 bases). Germline V gene sequence: CDR1 SGHVS, CDR2 FNYEAQ. CDR3 length equals 14 residues. The ends were cut back, 1 base at V and 1 base at J, with 7 bases in the middle. In DNA form, the CDR3 reads TGTGCCAGCAGCTTAGGGCAGGGGAACACTGAAGCTTTCTTT. This sequence encodes CASSLGQGNTEAFF.

This chain joins TRBV5-1 and TRBJ2-5, with TRBD1 matching over 7 bases. The CDR3 has 16 residues. Germline loops: CDR1 SGHRS, CDR2 YFSETQ. The V segment lost 4 bases and the J segment 4 bases; nucleotides outside the gene matches: 13. CDR3 protein: CASSQNFGQDIETQYF. The CDR3 coding sequence is TGCGCCAGCAGCCAGAACTTTGGACAGGATATAGAGACCCAGTACTTC.

The chain couples TRBV4-1 to TRBJ1-2; TRBD1 matches at 7 bases. The CDR3 runs to 16 residues. Germline V gives CDR1 MGHRA, CDR2 YSYEKL. V shed 1 base and J 5 bases; nucleotides not matched to a gene: 10. In nucleotides, the CDR3 is TGCGCCAGCAGCCAAGTAGGGGGGACAGCAATTTATGGCTACACCTTC. Its translation: CASSQVGGTAIYGYTF.

The gene calls are TRBV19 and TRBJ2-5; TRBD1 agrees at 10 bases. The CDR3 totals 13 residues. The V and J ends lost 5 bases and 4 bases, in that order; junction bases with no gene match: 1. CDR1 and CDR2 from the germline V gene are LNHDA and SQIVND (reference sequence). This CDR3 reads CASSGTGAETQYF. The DNA of the CDR3 is TGTGCCAGTAGTGGGACAGGGGCAGAGACCCAGTACTTC.

The chain couples TRBV30 to TRBJ1-1; D is possibly TRBD1 (5 bases). The V end lost 1 base, the J end lost 1 base, and 10 bases lay between the germline ends. The CDR3 covers 14 residues. The germline gives CDR1 GTSNPN, CDR2 SVGIG (reference sequence). The CDR3 DNA reads as TGTGCCTGGAGTGAAGGGGTTGAGAACACTGAAGCTTTCTTT. This sequence encodes CAWSEGVENTEAFF. Full variable domain (missing parts from reference TRBV30 and TRBJ1-1): SQTIHQWPATLVQPVGSPLSLECTVEGTSNPNLYWYRQAAGRGLQLLFYSVGIGQISSEVPQNLSASRPQDRQFILSSKKLLLSDSGFYLCAWSEGVENTEAFFGQGTRLTVV.

For the CDR3, the DNA is TGTGCCAGCAGCGTGACCTTAACAGATACGCAGTATTTT. The encoded protein is CASSVTLTDTQYF. This sequence joins TRBV9 and TRBJ2-3; unclear D gene. The CDR3 covers 13 residues. The V and J ends lost 2 bases and 3 bases respectively, with 7 bases between them. Germline V CDR1 and CDR2: SGDLS, YYNGEE.